This T cell receptor (beta chain) was identified during a study of blood T cell repertoires in COVID-19. Study in general: The study drew acute and convalescent COVID-19 samples from the United States, Italy and Spain. The cDNA or gDNA used as material had been derived from T cells, B-cell-depleted T cells, or PBMCs.

Original processing methods: Reference gene primer amplification gave estimated nucleated cell counts. Sequenced by immunoSEQ multiplex PCR; TCRdb stores in-frame clones only, minus some. That table is the source of V, J and clone size, and D and trimming were worked out from the DNA. The sample holds a few hundred thousand clones, 80% to 95% seen once. In terms of age and location, participants ranged from about 18 to 95 years and lived in roughly 22 US areas. V was shortened by 5 bases and J by 1 base, with 8 bases between the two germline ends. The CDR3 contains 13 residues. Germline values: CDR1 SGHNT, CDR2 YENEEA.

The chain couples TRBV11-3 to TRBJ1-1; no clear D. The sequencing sample was made of PBMCs or T cells enriched from blood (not recorded which). This sequence was found in a woman aged 40-49 years who had been exposed to COVID-19. In nucleotides, the CDR3 is TGTGCCAGCAGCACACAGAGGAACACTGAAGCTTTCTTT. This translates into CASSTQRNTEAFF.